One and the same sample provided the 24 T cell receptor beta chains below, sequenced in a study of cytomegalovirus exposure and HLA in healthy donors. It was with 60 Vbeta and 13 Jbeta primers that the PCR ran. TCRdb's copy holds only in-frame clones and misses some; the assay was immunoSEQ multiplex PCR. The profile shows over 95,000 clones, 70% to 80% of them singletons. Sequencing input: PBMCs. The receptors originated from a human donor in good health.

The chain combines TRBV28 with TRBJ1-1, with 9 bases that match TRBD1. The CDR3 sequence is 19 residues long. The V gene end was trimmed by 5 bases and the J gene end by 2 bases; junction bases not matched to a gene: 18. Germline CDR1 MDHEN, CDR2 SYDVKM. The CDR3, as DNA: TGTGCCAGCAGTCCAATTCCCCCGGGACAGGGTTTCGTTAACACTGAAGCTTTCTTT. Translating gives CASSPIPPGQGFVNTEAFF.

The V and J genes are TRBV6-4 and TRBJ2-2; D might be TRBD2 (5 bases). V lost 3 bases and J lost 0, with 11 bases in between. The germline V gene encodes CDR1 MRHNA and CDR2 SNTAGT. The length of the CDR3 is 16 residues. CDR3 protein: CASSEGLASNTGELFF. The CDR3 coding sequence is TGTGCCAGCAGTGAAGGCCTAGCCTCGAACACCGGGGAGCTGTTTTTT.

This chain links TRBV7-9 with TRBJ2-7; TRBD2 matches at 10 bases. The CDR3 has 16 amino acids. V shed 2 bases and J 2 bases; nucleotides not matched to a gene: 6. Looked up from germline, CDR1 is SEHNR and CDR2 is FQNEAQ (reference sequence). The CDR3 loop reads CASSLNLAGEAYEQYF. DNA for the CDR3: TGTGCCAGCAGCTTAAACCTAGCGGGAGAGGCCTACGAGCAGTACTTC.

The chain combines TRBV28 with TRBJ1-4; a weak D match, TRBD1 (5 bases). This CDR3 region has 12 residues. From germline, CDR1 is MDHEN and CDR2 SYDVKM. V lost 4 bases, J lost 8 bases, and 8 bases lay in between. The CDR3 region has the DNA TGTGCCAGCAGTTGGGGGGGGGAAAAACTGTTTTTT. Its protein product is CASSWGGEKLFF.

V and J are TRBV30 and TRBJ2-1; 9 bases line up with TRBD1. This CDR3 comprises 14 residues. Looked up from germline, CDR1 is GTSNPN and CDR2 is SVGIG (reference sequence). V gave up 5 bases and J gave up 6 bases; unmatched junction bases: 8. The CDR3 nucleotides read TGTGCCTGGGCGACAGGGGGTTTGACCAATGAGCAGTTCTTC. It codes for CAWATGGLTNEQFF.

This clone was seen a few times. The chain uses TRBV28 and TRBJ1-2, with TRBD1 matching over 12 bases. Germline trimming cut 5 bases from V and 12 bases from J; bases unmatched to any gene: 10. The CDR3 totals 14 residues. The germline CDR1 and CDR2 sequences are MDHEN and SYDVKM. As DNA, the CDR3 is TGTGCCAGCAGTCCGACCGGGACAGGGGGCTGGAACACCTTC. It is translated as CASSPTGTGGWNTF.

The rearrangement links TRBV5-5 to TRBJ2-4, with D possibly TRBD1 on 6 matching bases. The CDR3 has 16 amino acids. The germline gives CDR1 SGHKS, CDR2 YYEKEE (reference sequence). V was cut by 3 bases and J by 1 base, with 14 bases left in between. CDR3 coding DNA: TGTGCCAGCAGCTGGACACAGGGTTCGGCCAAAAACATTCAGTACTTC. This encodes CASSWTQGSAKNIQYF.

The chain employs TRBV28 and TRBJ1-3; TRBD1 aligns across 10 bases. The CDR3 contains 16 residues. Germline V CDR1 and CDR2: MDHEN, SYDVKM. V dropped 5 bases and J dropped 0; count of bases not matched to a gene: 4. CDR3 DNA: TGTGCCAGCAGTCTCGGGACAGGGGCCTCTGGAAACACCATATATTTT. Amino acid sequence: CASSLGTGASGNTIYF.

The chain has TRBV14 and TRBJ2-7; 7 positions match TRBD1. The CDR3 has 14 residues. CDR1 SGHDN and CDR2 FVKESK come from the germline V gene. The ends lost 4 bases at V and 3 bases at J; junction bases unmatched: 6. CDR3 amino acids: CASSPLGQLYEQYF. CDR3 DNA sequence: TGTGCCAGCAGCCCTCTGGGACAGCTCTACGAGCAGTACTTC.

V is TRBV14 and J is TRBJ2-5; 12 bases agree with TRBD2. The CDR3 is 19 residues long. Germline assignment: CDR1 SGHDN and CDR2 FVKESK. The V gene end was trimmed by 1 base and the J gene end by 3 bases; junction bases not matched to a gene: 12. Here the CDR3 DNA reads TGTGCCAGCAGCCAAGTAGGGTCTAGCGGGGGGGCAAGGGAAGAGACCCAGTACTTC. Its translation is CASSQVGSSGGAREETQYF.

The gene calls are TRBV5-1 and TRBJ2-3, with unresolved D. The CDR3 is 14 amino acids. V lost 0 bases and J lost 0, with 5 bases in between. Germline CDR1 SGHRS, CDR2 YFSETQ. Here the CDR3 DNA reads TGCGCCAGCAGCTTGGTGCGCAGCACAGATACGCAGTATTTT. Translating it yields CASSLVRSTDTQYF.

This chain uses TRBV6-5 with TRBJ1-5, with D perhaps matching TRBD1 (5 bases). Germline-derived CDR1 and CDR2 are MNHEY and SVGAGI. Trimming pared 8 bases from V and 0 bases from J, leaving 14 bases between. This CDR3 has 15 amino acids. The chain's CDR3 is CASRGSRSSNQPQHF. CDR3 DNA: TGTGCCAGCCGGGGGAGCAGGTCTAGCAATCAGCCCCAGCATTTT.

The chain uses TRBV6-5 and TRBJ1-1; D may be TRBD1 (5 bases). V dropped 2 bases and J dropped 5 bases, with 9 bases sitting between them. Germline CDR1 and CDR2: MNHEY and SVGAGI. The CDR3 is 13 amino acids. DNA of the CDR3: TGTGCCAGCAGTTACCGGGGGAAGACTGAAGCTTTCTTT. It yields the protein CASSYRGKTEAFF.

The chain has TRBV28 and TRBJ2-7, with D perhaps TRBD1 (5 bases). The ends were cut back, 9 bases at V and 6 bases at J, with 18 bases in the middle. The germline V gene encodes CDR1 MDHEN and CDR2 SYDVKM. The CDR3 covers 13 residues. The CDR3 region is CASLQDTVSEQYF. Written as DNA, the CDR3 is TGTGCCAGTCTCCAGGACACCGTCTCCGAGCAGTACTTC.

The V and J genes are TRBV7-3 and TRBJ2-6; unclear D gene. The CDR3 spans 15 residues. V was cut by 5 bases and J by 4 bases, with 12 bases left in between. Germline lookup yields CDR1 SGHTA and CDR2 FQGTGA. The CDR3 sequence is CASSPPDAGANVLTF. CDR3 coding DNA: TGTGCCAGCAGCCCCCCCGATGCGGGGGCCAACGTCCTGACTTTC.

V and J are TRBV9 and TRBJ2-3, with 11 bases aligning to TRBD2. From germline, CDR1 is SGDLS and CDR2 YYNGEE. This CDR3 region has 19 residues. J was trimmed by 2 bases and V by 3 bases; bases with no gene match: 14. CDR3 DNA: TGTGCCAGCAGCGCAAAACTAGCGGGGGCCTCTACAACCACAGATACGCAGTATTTT. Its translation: CASSAKLAGASTTTDTQYF.

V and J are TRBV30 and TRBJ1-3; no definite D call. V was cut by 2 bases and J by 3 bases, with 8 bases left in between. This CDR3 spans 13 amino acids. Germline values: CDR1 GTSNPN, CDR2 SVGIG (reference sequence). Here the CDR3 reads CAWSRRSGNTIYF. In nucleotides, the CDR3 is TGTGCCTGGAGTAGGAGGAGTGGAAACACCATATATTTT.

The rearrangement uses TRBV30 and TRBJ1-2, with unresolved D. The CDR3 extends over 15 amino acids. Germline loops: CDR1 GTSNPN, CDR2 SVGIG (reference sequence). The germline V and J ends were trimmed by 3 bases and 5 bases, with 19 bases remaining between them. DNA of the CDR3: TGTGCCTGGAGGATTCTGAAGACCGGGTCGTATGGCTACACCTTC. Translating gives CAWRILKTGSYGYTF. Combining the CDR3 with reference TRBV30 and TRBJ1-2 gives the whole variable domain SQTIHQWPATLVQPVGSPLSLECTVEGTSNPNLYWYRQAAGRGLQLLFYSVGIGQISSEVPQNLSASRPQDRQFILSSKKLLLSDSGFYLCAWRILKTGSYGYTFGSGTRLTVV.

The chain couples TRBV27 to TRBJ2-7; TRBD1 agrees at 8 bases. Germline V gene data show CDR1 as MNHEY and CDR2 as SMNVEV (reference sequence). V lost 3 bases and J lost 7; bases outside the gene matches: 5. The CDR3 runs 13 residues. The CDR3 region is CASSLDRVREQYF. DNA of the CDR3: TGTGCCAGCAGTTTGGACAGGGTAAGGGAGCAGTACTTC.

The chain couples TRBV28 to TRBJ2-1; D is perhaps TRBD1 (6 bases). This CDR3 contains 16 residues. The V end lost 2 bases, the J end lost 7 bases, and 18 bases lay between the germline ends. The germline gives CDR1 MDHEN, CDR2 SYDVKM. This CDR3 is CASSLAPRNRANEQFF. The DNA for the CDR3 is TGTGCCAGCAGTTTAGCTCCCCGTAACAGGGCGAATGAGCAGTTCTTC.

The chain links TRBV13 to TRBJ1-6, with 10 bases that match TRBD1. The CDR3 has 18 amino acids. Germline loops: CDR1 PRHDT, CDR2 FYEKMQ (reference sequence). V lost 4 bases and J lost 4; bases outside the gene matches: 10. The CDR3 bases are TGTGCCAGCAGCTCCCGAAGACAGGGGGCGCAGTATAATTCACCCCTCCACTTT. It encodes CASSSRRQGAQYNSPLHF.

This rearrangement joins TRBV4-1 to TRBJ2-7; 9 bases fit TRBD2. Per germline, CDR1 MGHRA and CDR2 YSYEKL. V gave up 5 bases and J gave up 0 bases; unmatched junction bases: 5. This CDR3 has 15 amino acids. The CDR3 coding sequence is TGCGCCAGCAGCAAGTTAGCGGGAGACTCCTACGAGCAGTACTTC. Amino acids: CASSKLAGDSYEQYF.

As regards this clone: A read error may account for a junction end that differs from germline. CDR3 nucleotides: TGTGCCAGCAGCGAAGGACAGGTATTGAATCGGACCCAGTACTTC. This encodes CASSEGQVLNRTQYF. V is TRBV2 and J is TRBJ2-5, with TRBD1 matching 7 bases. Germline lookup yields CDR1 SNHLY and CDR2 FYNNEI. This CDR3 region has 15 residues. The entire variable domain, with the rest obtained from reference TRBV2 and TRBJ2-5, is as follows: EPEVTQTPSHQVTQMGQEVILRCVPISNHLYFYWYRQILGQKVEFLVSFYNNEISEKSEIFDDQFSVERPDGSNFTLKIRSTKLEDSAMYFCASSEGQVLNRTQYFGPGTRLLVL.

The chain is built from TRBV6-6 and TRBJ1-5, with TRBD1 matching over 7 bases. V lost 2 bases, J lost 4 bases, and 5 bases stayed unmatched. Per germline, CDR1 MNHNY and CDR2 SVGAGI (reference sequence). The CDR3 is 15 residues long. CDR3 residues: CASSYPTGRNQPQHF. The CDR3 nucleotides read TGTGCCAGCAGTTACCCGACAGGGAGGAATCAGCCCCAGCATTTT.